This TCR beta chain emerged from a study of T cell responses to AZD1222 COVID-19 vaccine. Method: immunoSEQ multiplex PCR; TCRdb's copy keeps in-frame clones and lacks some. The sample lists just over 150,000 clones; approximately 91% were seen once. The analysis combined second doses at about 4 or about 12 weeks. General observations from the study: Spike-specific TCRs gained breadth and depth after people received two AZD1222 doses. The donors showed a predominance of white British ancestry and of females, with possible underestimation of clonal diversity.

A remark on this clone: The antigen remains undetermined.

Germline values: CDR1 MNHEY, CDR2 SMNVEV (reference sequence). Trimming shortened V by 3 bases and J by 6 bases, and 14 bases separated the two germline ends. This CDR3 contains 14 residues. The origin of this receptor is an adult who received the AZD1222 COVID-19 vaccine. The chain links TRBV27 to TRBJ1-1; D is ambiguous. The sample here was peripheral blood, taken 28 days after the second AZD1222 dose. In nucleotides, the CDR3 is TGTGCCAGCAGTTTGGACGGAGGCCCCGCTGAAGCTTTCTTT. Its translation: CASSLDGGPAEAFF.